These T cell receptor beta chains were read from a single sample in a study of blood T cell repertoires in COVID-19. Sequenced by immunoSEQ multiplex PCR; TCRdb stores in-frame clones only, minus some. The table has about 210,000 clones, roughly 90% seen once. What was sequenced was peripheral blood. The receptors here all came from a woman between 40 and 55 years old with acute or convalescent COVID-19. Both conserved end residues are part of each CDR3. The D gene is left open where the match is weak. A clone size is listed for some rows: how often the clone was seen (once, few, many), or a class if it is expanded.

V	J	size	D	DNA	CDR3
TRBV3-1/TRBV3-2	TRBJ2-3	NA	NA	TGTGCCAGCGGGGGCTCGAGCACAGATACGCAGTATTTT	CASGGSSTDTQYF
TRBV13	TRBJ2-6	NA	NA	TGTGCCAGCAGCTTTAAAGGCAGGGAGGCTGGGGCCAACGTCCTGACTTTC	CASSFKGREAGANVLTF
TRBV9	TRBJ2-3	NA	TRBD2	TGTGCCAGCAGCGTAGGGGGACTAAGCGGGGGAAAAGATACGCAGTATTTT	CASSVGGLSGGKDTQYF
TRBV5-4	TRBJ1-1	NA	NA	TGTGCCAGCATTGAAACCCGGCGGATCGAGCGATCCACTGAAGCTTTCTTT	CASIETRRIERSTEAFF
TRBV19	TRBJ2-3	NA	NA	TGTGCCAGTAGTAGGGTCAGGGGTGCGGCAGATACGCAGTATTTT	CASSRVRGAADTQYF
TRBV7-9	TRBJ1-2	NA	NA	TGTGCCAGCAGCCTTCTCGGGAGGGGCGGCTACACCTTC	CASSLLGRGGYTF
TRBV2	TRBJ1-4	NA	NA	TGTGCCAGCAGTGAAGGCCGGGGGGGTGGAAAACTGTTTTTT	CASSEGRGGGKLFF
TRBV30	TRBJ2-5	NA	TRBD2	TGTGCCTGGAGTATTAAGATAGCGGGGAGCGGTGAGACCCAGTACTTC	CAWSIKIAGSGETQYF
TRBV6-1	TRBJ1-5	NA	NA	TGTGCCAGCAGTGATGTCCCAGATTATAGCAATCAGCCCCAGCATTTT	CASSDVPDYSNQPQHF
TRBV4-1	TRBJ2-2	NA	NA	TGCGCCAGCAGCCAAGACAGGGGTGGCACCGGGGAGCTGTTTTTT	CASSQDRGGTGELFF
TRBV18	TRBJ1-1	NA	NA	TGTGCCAGCTCACCACCGTCCCGGGGGGACACTGAAGCTTTCTTT	CASSPPSRGDTEAFF
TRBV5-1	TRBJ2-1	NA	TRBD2	TGCGCCAGCAGCCCGGTACCGCGACTAGCGGGGGTCAATGAGCAGTTCTTC	CASSPVPRLAGVNEQFF
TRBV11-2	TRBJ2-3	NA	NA	TGTGCCAGCAGCCAAAGGCGGGGGCATTCTACGTATACGCAGTATTTT	CASSQRRGHSTYTQYF
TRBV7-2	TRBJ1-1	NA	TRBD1	TGTGCCAGCAGCTTAGGAGCCCCCGGGACAGGGGCCCATGAAGCTTTCTTT	CASSLGAPGTGAHEAFF
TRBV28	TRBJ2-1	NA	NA	TGTGCCAGCAGTTTACAGGGGCGAGATGAGCAGTTCTTC	CASSLQGRDEQFF
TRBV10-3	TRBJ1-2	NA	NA	TGTGCCATCACCGGGGGACGGTATGGCTACACCTTC	CAITGGRYGYTF
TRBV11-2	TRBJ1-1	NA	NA	TGTGCCAGCAGCCCTCTAGCGGGGGCTGAAGCTTTCTTT	CASSPLAGAEAFF
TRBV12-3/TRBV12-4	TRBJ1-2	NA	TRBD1	TGTGCCAGCAGTTTGGAGGGGGCGCGTGGCTACACCTTC	CASSLEGARGYTF
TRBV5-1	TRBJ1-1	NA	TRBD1	TGCGCCAGCAGCCTAACCCCGACAGGGGAAACTGAAGCTTTCTTT	CASSLTPTGETEAFF
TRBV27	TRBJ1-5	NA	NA	TGTGCCAGCAGTCAGGGAAATAGCAATCAGCCCCAGCATTTT	CASSQGNSNQPQHF
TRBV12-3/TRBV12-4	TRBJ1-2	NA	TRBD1	TGTGCCAGCAGAAGGGGACAGAACTATGGCTACACCTTC	CASRRGQNYGYTF
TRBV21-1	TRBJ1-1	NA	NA	TGTGCCAGCAGCAAAGAGGGAGGTAAAGGCCGAAGGACTGAAGCTTTCTTT	CASSKEGGKGRRTEAFF
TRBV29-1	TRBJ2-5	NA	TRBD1	TGCAGCGTTTATCGACAGGGTAGAGAGACCCAGTACTTC	CSVYRQGRETQYF
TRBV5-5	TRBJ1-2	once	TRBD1	TGTGCCAGCAGCCCGGGGGACAGGCAAGGTGGCTACACCTTC	CASSPGDRQGGYTF
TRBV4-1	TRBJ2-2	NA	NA	TGCGCCAGCAGCCTACATCAGGGCACCGGGGAGCTGTTTTTT	CASSLHQGTGELFF
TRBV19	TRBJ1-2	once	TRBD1	TGTGCCAGTAGGAGGAGACAGGGGGTCTATGGCTACACCTTC	CASRRRQGVYGYTF
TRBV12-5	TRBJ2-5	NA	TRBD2	TGTGCTAGTGGTTTGGGCTATCCGGGCGGGGGGGAGACCCAGTACTTC	CASGLGYPGGGETQYF
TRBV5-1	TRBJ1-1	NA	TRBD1	TGCGCCAGCAGCATCCAACGACAGGGCCCGAATTTGAACACTGAAGCTTTCTTT	CASSIQRQGPNLNTEAFF
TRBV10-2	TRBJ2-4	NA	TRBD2	TGCGCCAGTAATAGCGGGGGGGCCAAAAACATTCAGTACTTC	CASNSGGAKNIQYF
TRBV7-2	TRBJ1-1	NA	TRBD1	TGTGCCAGCAGCTTTGGACAGGGAGCCACTGAAGCTTTCTTT	CASSFGQGATEAFF
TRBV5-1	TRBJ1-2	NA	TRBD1	TGCGCCAGCAGCTCGACAGGGTCCCTAGTCTATGGCTACACCTTC	CASSSTGSLVYGYTF
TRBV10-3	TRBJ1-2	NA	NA	TGTGCCATCGGTGGGGACACCGCCACCTTC	CAIGGDTATF
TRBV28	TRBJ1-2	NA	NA	TGTGCCAGCGGTCAGGGGAGGGGTTGGGGCTACACCTTC	CASGQGRGWGYTF
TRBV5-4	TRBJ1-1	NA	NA	TGTGCCAGCAGCTTCGGGACTCTCACGGTCGACACTGAAGCTTTCTTT	CASSFGTLTVDTEAFF
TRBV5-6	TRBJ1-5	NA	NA	TGTGCCAGCAGCCCCGGGGTATATAGCAATCAGCCCCAGCATTTT	CASSPGVYSNQPQHF
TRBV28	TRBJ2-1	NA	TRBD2	TGTGCCAGCAGTTTCGCTAGCGGGGGCGGGAATGAGCAGTTCTTC	CASSFASGGGNEQFF